The TCR beta chain described here comes from a study of cytotoxic CD8 clonotypes in ibrutinib-treated CLL. This CDR3 region has 12 residues. The germline V gene has CDR1 KGHSH and CDR2 LQKENI. Trimming at V came to 6 bases and at J to 5 bases, leaving 4 bases not matched to a gene. The protocol was immunoSEQ multiplex PCR, while the TCRdb copy is restricted to in-frame clones and leaves out a portion. The sample lists about 92,000 clones; 75% to 80% were seen once. Sequenced here: PBMCs, sampled after 24 months of ibrutinib treatment. This rearrangement joins TRBV18 to TRBJ2-7, with 7 bases fitting TRBD2. This TCR derives from a human donor with chronic lymphocytic leukemia. CDR3 amino acids: CASSRLANEQYF. The DNA of the CDR3 is TGTGCCAGCTCGCGACTAGCCAACGAGCAGTACTTC.